Below, 20 T cell receptor beta chains from the same sample are listed, as sequenced in a study of shared clonotypes between healthy human individuals. The data were produced by immunoSEQ multiplex PCR, yet TCRdb's version contains in-frame clones alone and is incomplete. The repertoire holds over 2 million clones, with about 90% as singletons. Material for sequencing was naive CD4+ T cells from PBMCs. Sample subset: CD45RA+ positively selected. The receptors derive from a man aged 18 to 29 in good health. Some clones in this sample may be carry-over from other donors' samples.

About this clone: Additional DNA sequences in this sample encode the identical CDR3. CDR3: CSASQNSPLHF. Here the CDR3 DNA reads TGCAGTGCTAGCCAGAATTCACCCCTCCACTTT. This chain joins TRBV20-1 and TRBJ1-6; no firm D call. This CDR3 region has 11 residues. Germline-derived CDR1 and CDR2 are DFQATT and SNEGSKA (reference sequence). Deletions cut 3 bases from V and 7 bases from J, with 4 bases between.

The chain uses TRBV19 and TRBJ1-2, with 7 bases identical to TRBD1. From germline, CDR1 is LNHDA and CDR2 SQIVND (reference sequence). V shed 7 bases and J 3 bases; nucleotides not matched to a gene: 8. CDR3 length: 14 residues. This CDR3 is CASIRGRGDYGYTF. In DNA form, the CDR3 reads TGTGCCAGTATCAGGGGCAGGGGGGACTATGGCTACACCTTC.

The chain is built from TRBV2 and TRBJ2-5; D might be TRBD2 (6 bases). The germline gives CDR1 SNHLY, CDR2 FYNNEI. The V and J ends lost 8 bases and 1 base respectively, with 11 bases between them. The CDR3 totals 13 residues. The CDR3 DNA reads as TGTGCCAGCGATCTGACTAGCCAAGAGACCCAGTACTTC. Translated, it gives CASDLTSQETQYF.

This chain joins TRBV10-2 and TRBJ2-6, with D perhaps matching TRBD1 or TRBD2 (6 bases each). The CDR3 totals 17 residues. The germline V gene encodes CDR1 WSHSY and CDR2 SAAADI. The V end was cut by 6 bases, the J end by 4 bases, with 19 bases between. CDR3 in amino acids: CASRKTGGGWGANVLTF. CDR3 nucleotides: TGCGCCAGCAGAAAGACAGGAGGGGGATGGGGGGCCAACGTCCTGACTTTC.

The CDR3 loop reads CASSWDYSNQPQHF. In DNA, the CDR3 is TGTGCCAGCAGTTGGGATTATAGCAATCAGCCCCAGCATTTT. V and J are TRBV2 and TRBJ1-5; D remains ambiguous. Per the germline V gene, CDR1 is SNHLY and CDR2 is FYNNEI. Trimming stripped 5 bases from V and 0 bases from J, with 8 bases between. The CDR3 consists of 14 residues.

Concerning this clone: Different DNA sequences within this sample yield the same CDR3. The chain links TRBV20-1 to TRBJ1-5; D uncertain. V gave up 1 base and J gave up 2 bases, with 0 bases separating them. Germline loops: CDR1 DFQATT, CDR2 SNEGSKA (reference sequence). This CDR3 region has 11 residues. CDR3 sequence reads: CSARGNQPQHF. DNA of the CDR3: TGCAGTGCTAGAGGCAATCAGCCCCAGCATTTT.

The V call is TRBV5-4, the J call TRBJ1-5, with D perhaps matching TRBD1 (6 bases). Per germline, CDR1 SGHNT and CDR2 YYREEE (reference sequence). This CDR3 has 15 residues. The ends were cut back, 4 bases at V and 2 bases at J, with 13 bases in the middle. For the CDR3, the DNA is TGTGCCAGCAGCCTCAGGGGATTGGGCAATCAGCCCCAGCATTTT. Its translation is CASSLRGLGNQPQHF.

The chain has TRBV5-1 and TRBJ1-5; tentative D call: TRBD1 (6 bases). Trimming removed 4 bases at V and 3 bases at J, with 11 bases between. Germline V gene lookup returns CDR1 SGHRS and CDR2 YFSETQ. The CDR3 sequence is 14 residues long. CDR3 bases: TGCGCCAGCAGCCCGGACAGCGTCAATCAGCCCCAGCATTTT. Its protein is CASSPDSVNQPQHF.

V is TRBV18 and J is TRBJ1-4; D is undetermined. V was clipped by 4 bases and J by 12 bases, with 15 bases between them. Germline CDR1 and CDR2: KGHSH and LQKENI. CDR3 length: 13 residues. CDR3: CASSRTEMMELFF. For the CDR3, the DNA is TGTGCCAGCTCACGAACAGAAATGATGGAACTGTTTTTT.

The J gene is TRBJ2-6, the V gene TRBV5-1; D ambiguous. Between the trimmed V and J ends, which lost 4 bases and 0 bases, there was a span of 17 bases. Germline values: CDR1 SGHRS, CDR2 YFSETQ. The CDR3 totals 18 residues. CDR3 DNA: TGCGCCAGCAGCCCGACACCGGCTCCGAGCTCTGGGGCCAACGTCCTGACTTTC. It translates to CASSPTPAPSSGANVLTF.

The rearrangement joins TRBV6-5 to TRBJ2-7; D is perhaps TRBD1 or TRBD2 (6 bases each). This CDR3 spans 15 amino acids. Germline CDR1 reads MNHEY; CDR2 reads SVGAGI. The V and J ends lost 0 bases and 5 bases respectively, with 14 bases between them. CDR3 amino acids: CASSYSGVGGHEQYF. The DNA for the CDR3 is TGTGCCAGCAGTTACTCAGGGGTCGGGGGCCACGAGCAGTACTTC.

The V and J genes are TRBV6-6 and TRBJ2-3, with 8 bases fitting TRBD2. Trimming took 5 bases from V and 2 from J; bases not matched to a gene: 6. Germline V gene lookup returns CDR1 MNHNY and CDR2 SVGAGI (reference sequence). The CDR3 runs 15 residues. CDR3 bases: TGTGCCAGCAGTCCCGAGCGGGAGCCCACAGATACGCAGTATTTT. Its translation: CASSPEREPTDTQYF.

This chain uses TRBV6-6 with TRBJ1-5, with D tentatively TRBD1 (6 bases). V was shortened by 2 bases and J by 2 bases, with 13 bases between the two germline ends. The CDR3 extends over 16 amino acids. Germline loops: CDR1 MNHNY, CDR2 SVGAGI (reference sequence). In DNA, the CDR3 is TGTGCCAGCAGTTACCGGGGGGCGCAGGGCAATCAGCCCCAGCATTTT. Amino acids: CASSYRGAQGNQPQHF.

The V gene is TRBV27, the J gene TRBJ2-3, with unresolved D. V lost 6 bases, J lost 0 bases, and 16 bases lay in between. The CDR3 totals 16 residues. CDR1 and CDR2 from the germline V gene are MNHEY and SMNVEV (reference sequence). CDR3 nucleotide sequence: TGTGCCAGCAGCCCACGCTTTCAGGCTAGCACAGATACGCAGTATTTT. Translated, it gives CASSPRFQASTDTQYF.

As concerns this clone: Other DNA sequences in this sample translate to the same CDR3. The rearrangement links TRBV19 to TRBJ2-2; D could derive from TRBD1 or TRBD2 (6 bases each). The CDR3 totals 14 residues. Germline CDR1 reads LNHDA; CDR2 reads SQIVND (reference sequence). Trimming shortened V by 3 bases and J by 7 bases, and 12 bases separated the two germline ends. The CDR3 nucleotides are TGTGCCAGTAGTATTCGGGGGCTGGGCGGGGAGCTGTTTTTT. This gives the protein CASSIRGLGGELFF.

The chain employs TRBV7-9 and TRBJ2-5; D might be TRBD1 (5 bases). The CDR3 has 14 amino acids. CDR1 is SEHNR, CDR2 FQNEAQ, per germline (reference sequence). V gave up 4 bases and J gave up 4 bases, with 13 bases separating them. Written as DNA, the CDR3 is TGTGCCAGCAGCTCCCTCCGGCAGGGAGAGACCCAGTACTTC. This sequence encodes CASSSLRQGETQYF.

This chain uses TRBV11-1 with TRBJ2-1, with 10 bases aligning to TRBD2. Germline CDR1 and CDR2: SGHAT and FQDESV (reference sequence). J gave up 2 bases and V 6 bases, and 4 bases lay outside the gene matches. This CDR3 has 15 amino acids. The CDR3 nucleotides are TGTGCCAGCAGGCCTGGACTAGCGGCCTACAATGAGCAGTTCTTC. This encodes CASRPGLAAYNEQFF.

The chain carries TRBV11-2 and TRBJ2-7; tentative D call: TRBD1 (5 bases). Trimming pared 1 base from V and 3 bases from J, leaving 13 bases between. Germline CDR1 is SGHAT and CDR2 is FQNNGV. The CDR3 totals 15 residues. CDR3 DNA: TGTGCCAGCAGCTTAGCTTTTCCAGGGAACTACGAGCAGTACTTC. This translates into CASSLAFPGNYEQYF.

This rearrangement joins TRBV18 to TRBJ2-2, with 7 positions matching TRBD2. The V gene end was trimmed by 2 bases and the J gene end by 3 bases; junction bases not matched to a gene: 9. In germline, CDR1 is KGHSH, CDR2 LQKENI. The CDR3 consists of 17 residues. This CDR3 is CASSPFGAGPYTGELFF. The DNA of the CDR3 is TGTGCCAGCTCACCATTCGGAGCGGGACCTTACACCGGGGAGCTGTTTTTT.

About this clone itself: In the same sample, other DNA sequences code for this CDR3. The chain joins TRBV5-1 to TRBJ2-7; D gene ambiguous. The CDR3 sequence is 12 residues long. CDR1 and CDR2 (germline): SGHRS, YFSETQ. Trimming stripped 1 base from V and 0 bases from J, with 2 bases between. CDR3 coding DNA: TGCGCCAGCAGCTTGCCCTCCTACGAGCAGTACTTC. It specifies CASSLPSYEQYF.